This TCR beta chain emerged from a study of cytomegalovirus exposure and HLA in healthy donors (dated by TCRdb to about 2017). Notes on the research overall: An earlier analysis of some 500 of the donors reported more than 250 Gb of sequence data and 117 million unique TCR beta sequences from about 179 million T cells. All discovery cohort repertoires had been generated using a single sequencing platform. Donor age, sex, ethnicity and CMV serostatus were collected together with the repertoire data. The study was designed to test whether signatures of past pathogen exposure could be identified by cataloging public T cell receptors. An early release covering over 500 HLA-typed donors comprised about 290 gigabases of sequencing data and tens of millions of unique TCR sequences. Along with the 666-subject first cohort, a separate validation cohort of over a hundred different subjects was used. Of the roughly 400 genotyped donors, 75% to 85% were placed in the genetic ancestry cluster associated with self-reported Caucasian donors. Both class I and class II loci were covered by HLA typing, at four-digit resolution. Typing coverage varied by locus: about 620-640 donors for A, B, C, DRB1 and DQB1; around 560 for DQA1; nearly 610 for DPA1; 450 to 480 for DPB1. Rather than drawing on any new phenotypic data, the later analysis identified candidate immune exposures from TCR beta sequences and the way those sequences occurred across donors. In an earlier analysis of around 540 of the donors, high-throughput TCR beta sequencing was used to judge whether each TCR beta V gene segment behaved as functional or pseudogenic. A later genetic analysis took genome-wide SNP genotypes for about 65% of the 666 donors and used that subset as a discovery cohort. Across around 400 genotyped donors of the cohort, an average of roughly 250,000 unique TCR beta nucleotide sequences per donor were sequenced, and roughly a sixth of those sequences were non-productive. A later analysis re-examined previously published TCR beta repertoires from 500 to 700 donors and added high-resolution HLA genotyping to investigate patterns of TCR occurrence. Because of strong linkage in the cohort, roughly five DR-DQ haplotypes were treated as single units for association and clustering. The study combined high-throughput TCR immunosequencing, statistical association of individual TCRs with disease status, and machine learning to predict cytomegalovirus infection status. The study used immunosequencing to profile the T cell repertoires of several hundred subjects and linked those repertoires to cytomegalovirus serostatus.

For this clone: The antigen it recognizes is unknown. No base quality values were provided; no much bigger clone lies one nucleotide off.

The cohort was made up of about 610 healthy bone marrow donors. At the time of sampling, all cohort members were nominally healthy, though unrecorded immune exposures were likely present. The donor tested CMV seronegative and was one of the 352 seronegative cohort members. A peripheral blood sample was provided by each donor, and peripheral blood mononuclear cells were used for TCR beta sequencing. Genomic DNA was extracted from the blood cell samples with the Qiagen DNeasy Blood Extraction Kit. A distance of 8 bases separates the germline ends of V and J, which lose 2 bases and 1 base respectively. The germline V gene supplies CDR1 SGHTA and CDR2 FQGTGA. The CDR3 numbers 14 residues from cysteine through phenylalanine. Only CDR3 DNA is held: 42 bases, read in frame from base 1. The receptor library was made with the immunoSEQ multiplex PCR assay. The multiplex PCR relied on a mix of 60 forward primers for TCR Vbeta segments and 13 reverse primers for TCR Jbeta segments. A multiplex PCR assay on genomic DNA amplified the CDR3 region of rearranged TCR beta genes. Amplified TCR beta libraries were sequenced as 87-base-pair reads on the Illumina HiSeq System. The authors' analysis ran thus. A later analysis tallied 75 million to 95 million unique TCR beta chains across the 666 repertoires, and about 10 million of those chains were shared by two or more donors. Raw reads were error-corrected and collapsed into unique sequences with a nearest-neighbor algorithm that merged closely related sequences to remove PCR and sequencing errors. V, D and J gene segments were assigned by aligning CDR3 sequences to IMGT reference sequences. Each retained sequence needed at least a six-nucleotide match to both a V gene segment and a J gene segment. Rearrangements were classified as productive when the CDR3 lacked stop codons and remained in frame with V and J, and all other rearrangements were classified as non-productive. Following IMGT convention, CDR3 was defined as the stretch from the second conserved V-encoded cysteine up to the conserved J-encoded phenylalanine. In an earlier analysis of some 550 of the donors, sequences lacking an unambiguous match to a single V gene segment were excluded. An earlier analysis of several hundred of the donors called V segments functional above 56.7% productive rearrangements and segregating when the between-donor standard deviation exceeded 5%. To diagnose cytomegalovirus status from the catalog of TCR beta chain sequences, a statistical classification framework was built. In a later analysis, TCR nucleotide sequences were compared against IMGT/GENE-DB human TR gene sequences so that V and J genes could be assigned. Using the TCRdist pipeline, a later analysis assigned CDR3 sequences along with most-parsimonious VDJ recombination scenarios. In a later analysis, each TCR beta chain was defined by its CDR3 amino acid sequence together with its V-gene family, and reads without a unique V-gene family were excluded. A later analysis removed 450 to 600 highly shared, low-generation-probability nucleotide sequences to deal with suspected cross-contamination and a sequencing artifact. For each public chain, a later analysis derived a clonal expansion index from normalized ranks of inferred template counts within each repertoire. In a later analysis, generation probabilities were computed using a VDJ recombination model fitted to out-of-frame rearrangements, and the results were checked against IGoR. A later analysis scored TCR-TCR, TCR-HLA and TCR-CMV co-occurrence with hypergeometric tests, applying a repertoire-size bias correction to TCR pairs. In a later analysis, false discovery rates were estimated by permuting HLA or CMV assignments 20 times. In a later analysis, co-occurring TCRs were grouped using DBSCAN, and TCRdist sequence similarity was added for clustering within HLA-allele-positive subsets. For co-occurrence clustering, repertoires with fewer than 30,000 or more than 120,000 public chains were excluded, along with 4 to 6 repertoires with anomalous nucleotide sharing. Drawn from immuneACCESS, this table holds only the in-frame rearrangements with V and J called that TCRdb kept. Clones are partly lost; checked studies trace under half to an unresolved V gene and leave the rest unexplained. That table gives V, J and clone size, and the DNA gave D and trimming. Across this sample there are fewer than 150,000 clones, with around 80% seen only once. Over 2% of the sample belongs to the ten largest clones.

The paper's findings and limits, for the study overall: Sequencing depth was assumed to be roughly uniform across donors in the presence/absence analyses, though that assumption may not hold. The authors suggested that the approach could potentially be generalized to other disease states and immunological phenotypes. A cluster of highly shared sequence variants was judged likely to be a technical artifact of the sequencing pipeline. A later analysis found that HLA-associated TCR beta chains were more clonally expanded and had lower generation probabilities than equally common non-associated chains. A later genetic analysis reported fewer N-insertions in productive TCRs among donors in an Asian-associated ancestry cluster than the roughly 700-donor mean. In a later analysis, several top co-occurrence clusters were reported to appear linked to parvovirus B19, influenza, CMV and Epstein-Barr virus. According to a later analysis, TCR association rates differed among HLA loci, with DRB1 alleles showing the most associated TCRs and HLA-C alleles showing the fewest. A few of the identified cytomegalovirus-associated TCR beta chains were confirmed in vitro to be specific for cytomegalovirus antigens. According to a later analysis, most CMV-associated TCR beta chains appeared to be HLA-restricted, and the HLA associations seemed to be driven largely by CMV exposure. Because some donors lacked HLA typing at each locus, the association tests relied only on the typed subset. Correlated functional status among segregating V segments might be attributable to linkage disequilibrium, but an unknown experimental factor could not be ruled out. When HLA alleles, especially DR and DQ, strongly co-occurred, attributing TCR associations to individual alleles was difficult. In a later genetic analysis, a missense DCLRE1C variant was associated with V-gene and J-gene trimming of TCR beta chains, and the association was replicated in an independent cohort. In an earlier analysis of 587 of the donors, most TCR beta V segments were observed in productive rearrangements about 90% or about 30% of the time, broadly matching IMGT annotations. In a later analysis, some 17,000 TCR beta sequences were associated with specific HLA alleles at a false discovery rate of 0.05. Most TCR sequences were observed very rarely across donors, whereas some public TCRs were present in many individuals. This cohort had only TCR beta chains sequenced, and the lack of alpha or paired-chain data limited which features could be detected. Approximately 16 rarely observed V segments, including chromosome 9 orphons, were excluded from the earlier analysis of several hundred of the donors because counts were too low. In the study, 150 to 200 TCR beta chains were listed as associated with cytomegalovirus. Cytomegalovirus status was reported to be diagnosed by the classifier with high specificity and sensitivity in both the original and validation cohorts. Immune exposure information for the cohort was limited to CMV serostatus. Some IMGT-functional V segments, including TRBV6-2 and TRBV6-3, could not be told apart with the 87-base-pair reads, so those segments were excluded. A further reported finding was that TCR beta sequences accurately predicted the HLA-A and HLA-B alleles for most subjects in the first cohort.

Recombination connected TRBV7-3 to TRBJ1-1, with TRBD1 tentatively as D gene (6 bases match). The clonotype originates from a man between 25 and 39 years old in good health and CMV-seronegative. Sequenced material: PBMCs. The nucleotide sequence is TGTGCCAGCAGCTTAGCGGGGGCGAACACTGAAGCTTTCTTT. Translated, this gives CASSLAGANTEAFF. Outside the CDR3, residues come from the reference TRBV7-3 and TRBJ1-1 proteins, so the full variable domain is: GAGVSQTPSNKVTEKGKYVELRCDPISGHTALYWYRQSLGQGPEFLIYFQGTGAADDSGLPNDRFFAVRPEGSVSTLKIQRTERGDSAVYLCASSLAGANTEAFFGQGTRLTVV.